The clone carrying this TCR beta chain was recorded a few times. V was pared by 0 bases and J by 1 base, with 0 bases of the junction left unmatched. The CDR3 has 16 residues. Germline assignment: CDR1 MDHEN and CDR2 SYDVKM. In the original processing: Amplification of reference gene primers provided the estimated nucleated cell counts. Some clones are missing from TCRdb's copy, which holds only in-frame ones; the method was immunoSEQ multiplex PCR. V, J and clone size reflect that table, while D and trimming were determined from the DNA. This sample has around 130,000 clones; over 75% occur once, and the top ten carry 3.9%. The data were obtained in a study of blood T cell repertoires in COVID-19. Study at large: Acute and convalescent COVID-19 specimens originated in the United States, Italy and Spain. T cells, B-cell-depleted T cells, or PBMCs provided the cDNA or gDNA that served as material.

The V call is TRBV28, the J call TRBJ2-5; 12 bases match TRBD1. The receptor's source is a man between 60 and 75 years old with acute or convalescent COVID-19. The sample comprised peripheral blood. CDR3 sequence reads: CASSLWGQGAQETQYF. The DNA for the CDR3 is TGTGCCAGCAGTTTATGGGGACAGGGGGCCCAAGAGACCCAGTACTTC.